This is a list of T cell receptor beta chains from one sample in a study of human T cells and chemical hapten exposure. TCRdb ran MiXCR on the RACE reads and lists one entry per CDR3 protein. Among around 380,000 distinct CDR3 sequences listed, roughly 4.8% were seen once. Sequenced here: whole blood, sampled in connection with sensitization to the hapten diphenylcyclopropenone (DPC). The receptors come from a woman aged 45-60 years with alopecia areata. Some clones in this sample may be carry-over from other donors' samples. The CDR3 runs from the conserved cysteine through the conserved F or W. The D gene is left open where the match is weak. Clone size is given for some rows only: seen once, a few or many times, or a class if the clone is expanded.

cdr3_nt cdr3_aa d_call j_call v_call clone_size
TGTGCCAGCAAGGTCACAGGGCTGTATAATTCACCCCTCCACTTT CASKVTGLYNSPLHF - TRBJ1-6 TRBV28 few
TGTGCCAGCAGCTTGGGACCCCGAAACTCCGATACGCAGTATTTT CASSLGPRNSDTQYF - TRBJ2-3 TRBV5-4 few
TGCAGTGCTAGAGCGGGAGTCGGAGATACGCAGTATTTT CSARAGVGDTQYF - TRBJ2-3 TRBV20-1 few
TGTGCCTGGAGTGTTACAGGGGCAGAGACCCAGTACTTC CAWSVTGAETQYF TRBD1 TRBJ2-5 TRBV30 many
TGCGCCAGCAGCTTGCCTAAACTGGAGCGGGTGCACAAAAACATTCAGTACTTC CASSLPKLERVHKNIQYF - TRBJ2-4 TRBV5-1 few
TGTGCCAGCAGTTTCCGGACTAGCGGGAGCCCTCCCGATACGCAGTATTTT CASSFRTSGSPPDTQYF TRBD2 TRBJ2-3 TRBV7-2 many
TGTGCCAGCAGCGCAGGGCCCTATGGCTACACCTTC CASSAGPYGYTF - TRBJ1-2 TRBV6-1 many
TGTGCCAGCAGTTGGAGGGGAACTGAAGCTTTCTTT CASSWRGTEAFF - TRBJ1-1 TRBV6-6 many
TGTGCCAGCAGCCCCGGAGGGACGGAAAACGGAGATACGCAGTATTTT CASSPGGTENGDTQYF - TRBJ2-3 TRBV13 few
TGTGCCAGCTGCTTAGCGGGAGGGAGCACAGATACGCAGTATTTT CASCLAGGSTDTQYF TRBD2 TRBJ2-3 TRBV3-1 few
TGTGCCAGCAGGCCCACAGGGGGTGGGGGCAATCAGCCCCAGCATTTT CASRPTGGGGNQPQHF TRBD1 TRBJ1-5 TRBV6-2/TRBV6-3 -
TGTGCCAGCAGCCAAGTGGACAATCAGCCCCAGCATTTT CASSQVDNQPQHF - TRBJ1-5 TRBV3-1 -
TGTGTCAGCAGCCTTGGACATCCATCTTATCAGCCCCAGCATTTT CVSSLGHPSYQPQHF - TRBJ1-5 TRBV7-8 few
TGTGCCAGCAGGCATTGGGACAGAACTAATGAAAAACTGTTTTTT CASRHWDRTNEKLFF TRBD1 TRBJ1-4 TRBV28 few
TGTGCCAGCAGTGAAGGCGGCTCAGGGATTTCACCCCTCCACTTT CASSEGGSGISPLHF - TRBJ1-6 TRBV2 many
TGCAGTGCTAGGTCCGGGCAGCTCTCCTACGAGCAGTACTTC CSARSGQLSYEQYF - TRBJ2-7 TRBV20-1 many
TGTGCCAGCTGCGGGGGACCGAACACCGGGGAGCTGTTTTTT CASCGGPNTGELFF TRBD2 TRBJ2-2 TRBV10-3 -